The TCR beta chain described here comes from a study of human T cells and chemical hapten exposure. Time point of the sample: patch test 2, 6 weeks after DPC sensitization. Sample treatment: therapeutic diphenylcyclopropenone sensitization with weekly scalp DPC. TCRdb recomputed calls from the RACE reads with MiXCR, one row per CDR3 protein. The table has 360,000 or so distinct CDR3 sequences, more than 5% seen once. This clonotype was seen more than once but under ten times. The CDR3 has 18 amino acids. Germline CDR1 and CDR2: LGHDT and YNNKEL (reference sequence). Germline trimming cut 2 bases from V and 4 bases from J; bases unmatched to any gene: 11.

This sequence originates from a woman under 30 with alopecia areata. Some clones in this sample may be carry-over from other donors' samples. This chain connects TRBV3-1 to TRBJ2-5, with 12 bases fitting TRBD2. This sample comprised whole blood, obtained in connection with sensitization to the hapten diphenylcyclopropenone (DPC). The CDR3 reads CASSQQKPGLAGPETQYF. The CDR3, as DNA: TGTGCCAGCAGCCAACAGAAGCCGGGACTAGCGGGCCCAGAGACCCAGTACTTC.